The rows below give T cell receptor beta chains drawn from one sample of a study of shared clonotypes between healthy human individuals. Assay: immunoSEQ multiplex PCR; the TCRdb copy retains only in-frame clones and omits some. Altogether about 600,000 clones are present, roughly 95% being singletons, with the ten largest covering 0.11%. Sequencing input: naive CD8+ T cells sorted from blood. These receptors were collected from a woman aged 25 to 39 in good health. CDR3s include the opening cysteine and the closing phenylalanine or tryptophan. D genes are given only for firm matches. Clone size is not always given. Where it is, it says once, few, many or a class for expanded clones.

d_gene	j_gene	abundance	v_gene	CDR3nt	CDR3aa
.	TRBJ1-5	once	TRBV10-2	TGCGCCAGCAGTGGTTTGTCAGGGCCAGGGCCCCAGCATTTT	CASSGLSGPGPQHF
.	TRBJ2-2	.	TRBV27	TGTGCCAGTTGCTTCCCCAACACCGGGGAGCTGTTTTTT	CASCFPNTGELFF
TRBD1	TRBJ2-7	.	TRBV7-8	TGTGCCAGCAGCTTCAGCGAAGACGGGACAGGGCTCTCCTACGAGCAGTACTTC	CASSFSEDGTGLSYEQYF
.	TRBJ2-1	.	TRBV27	TGTGCCAGCACCTGGGGCAATGAGCAGTTCTTC	CASTWGNEQFF
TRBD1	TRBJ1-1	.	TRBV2	TGTGCCAGCAGGGGACAGGGGCACACTGAAGCTTTCTTT	CASRGQGHTEAFF
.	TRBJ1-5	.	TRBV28	TGTGCCAGCAGCGACCCCCCGAATGGGCAGCCCCAGCATTTT	CASSDPPNGQPQHF
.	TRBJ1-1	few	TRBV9	TGTGCCAGCAGCGTAGCCGACACTGAAGCTTTCTTT	CASSVADTEAFF
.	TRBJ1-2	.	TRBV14	TGTGCCAGCAGCCAAGGGGGATCCTATGGCTACACCTTC	CASSQGGSYGYTF
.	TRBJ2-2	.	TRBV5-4	TGTGCCAGCAGCCCGGGGATGGGCAGGGGAACCGGGGAGCTGTTTTTT	CASSPGMGRGTGELFF
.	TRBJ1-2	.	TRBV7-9	TGTGCCAGCGACCAAGGGGGCTATGGCTACACCTTC	CASDQGGYGYTF
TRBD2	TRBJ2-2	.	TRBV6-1	TGTGCCAGCAGTCCACTAGCGGGAGCAACCGGGGAGCTGTTTTTT	CASSPLAGATGELFF
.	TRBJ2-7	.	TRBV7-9	TGTGCCAGCAGCACAGGTCGTGTGGACGAGCAGTACTTC	CASSTGRVDEQYF
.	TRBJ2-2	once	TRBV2	TGTGCCATCCTTCCGGGAGTGAACACCGGGGAGCTGTTTTTT	CAILPGVNTGELFF
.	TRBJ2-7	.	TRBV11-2	TGTGCCAGCAGCGTTGGGGAGGCCCCAGCCGAGCAGTGCTTC	CASSVGEAPAEQCF
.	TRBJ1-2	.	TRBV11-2	TGTGCCAGCAGCTTTATGGTATCAACCCAACCTAACTATGGCTACACCTTC	CASSFMVSTQPNYGYTF
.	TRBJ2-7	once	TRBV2	TGTGCCAGCAGTGAGGGGAGCATGTACGAGCAGTACTTC	CASSEGSMYEQYF
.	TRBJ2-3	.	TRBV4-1	TGCGCCAGCAGCCAAGATGAAGATACGCAGTATTTT	CASSQDEDTQYF
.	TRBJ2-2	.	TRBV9	TGTGCCAGCAGCTCCAGGGGGGAGCTGTTTTTT	CASSSRGELFF
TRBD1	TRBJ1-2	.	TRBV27	TGTGCCAGTCGACCGGGACAGGGATATTATGGCTACACCTTC	CASRPGQGYYGYTF
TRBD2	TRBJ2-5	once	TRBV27	TGTGCCAGCAGTCCTGGGACTAGGGGGGAGACCCAGTACTTC	CASSPGTRGETQYF
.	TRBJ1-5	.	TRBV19	TGTGCCAGTAGTATAAGGGACTTTAATCAGCCCCAGCATTTT	CASSIRDFNQPQHF
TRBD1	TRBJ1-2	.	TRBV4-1	TGCGCCAGCAGCCAAGATCAAGGGACAGGGGGGAACTATGGCTACACCTTC	CASSQDQGTGGNYGYTF
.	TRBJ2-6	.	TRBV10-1	TGCGCCAGCCCGCTTCGGCTGCGGCCCCGTAGTACTGGGGCCAACGTCCTGACTTTC	CASPLRLRPRSTGANVLTF
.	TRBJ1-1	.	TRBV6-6	TGTGCCAGCAGTTACCAACTCCAGGGCTCCGACACTGAAGCTTTCTTT	CASSYQLQGSDTEAFF
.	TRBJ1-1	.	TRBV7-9	TGTGCCAGCATCGATACACTGAACACTGAAGCTTTCTTT	CASIDTLNTEAFF
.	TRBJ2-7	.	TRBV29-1	TGCAGCGTCCGGGCGGACAGTGTCTACGAGCAGTACTTC	CSVRADSVYEQYF
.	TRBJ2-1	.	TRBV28	TGTGCCAGCACCCCTACGGACTGGACCTACAACAATGAGCAGTTCTTC	CASTPTDWTYNNEQFF
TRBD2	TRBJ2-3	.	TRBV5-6	TGTGCCAGCAGCTTGGAACTAGCGGGGGCCACAGATACGCAGTATTTT	CASSLELAGATDTQYF
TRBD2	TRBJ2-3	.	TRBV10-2	TGCGCCAGCAGTGAGACCTACCCTGCCGGGACTAGACGCACAGATACGCAGTATTTT	CASSETYPAGTRRTDTQYF
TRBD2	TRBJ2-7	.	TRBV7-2	TGTGCCAGCAGCTTCCCCATATATTCTAGCGGCTACGAGCAGTACTTC	CASSFPIYSSGYEQYF
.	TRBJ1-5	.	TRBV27	TGTGCCAGCAGTTTGGGGACGGGCCAGCCCCAGCATTTT	CASSLGTGQPQHF